The 26 T cell receptor beta chains presented below share a single source sample, sequenced in a study of cytomegalovirus exposure and HLA in healthy donors. PCR was performed using 60 Vbeta and 13 Jbeta primers. Sequencing used immunoSEQ multiplex PCR; TCRdb keeps in-frame clones, though not all of them. This table holds more than 95,000 clones, about 13% found once. Sequencing was carried out using PBMCs. All receptors derive from a man between 35 and 55 years old in good health and CMV-seropositive.

This clone has just a few counts. The rearrangement uses TRBV5-1 and TRBJ1-4; 8 bases line up with TRBD1. CDR1 is SGHRS and CDR2 is YFSETQ in the germline V gene. V dropped 2 bases and J dropped 6; count of bases not matched to a gene: 3. The CDR3 length is 14 residues. The CDR3 nucleotides read TGCGCCAGCAGCTTCAGGGGGCTGGATGAAAAACTGTTTTTT. Translating it yields CASSFRGLDEKLFF.

There are a few counts of this clone. The rearrangement uses TRBV6-6 and TRBJ1-5, with a possible D match to TRBD1 (5 bases). The V end lost 2 bases, the J end lost 5 bases, and 13 bases lay between the germline ends. Germline-derived CDR1 and CDR2 are MNHNY and SVGAGI (reference sequence). The CDR3 has 15 residues. The CDR3 protein is CASSYVETDHQPQHF. CDR3 in DNA: TGTGCCAGCAGTTACGTCGAGACAGACCATCAGCCCCAGCATTTT.

The chain combines TRBV18 with TRBJ2-3; the D is unclear. The CDR3 is 14 amino acids. Between the trimmed V and J ends, which lost 2 bases and 0 bases, there was a span of 6 bases. In germline, CDR1 is KGHSH, CDR2 LQKENI. CDR3 bases: TGTGCCAGCTCACCAGACTGGAGCACAGATACGCAGTATTTT. Translated: CASSPDWSTDTQYF.

This clone was seen a few times. V gene TRBV9 combines with J gene TRBJ1-3, with 8 positions matching TRBD1. J was trimmed by 4 bases and V by 2 bases; bases with no gene match: 11. Germline V gene data show CDR1 as SGDLS and CDR2 as YYNGEE. The CDR3 sequence is 17 residues long. CDR3 sequence reads: CASSVVEGQVAGNTIYF. The CDR3 nucleotides are TGTGCCAGCAGCGTGGTAGAGGGACAGGTTGCAGGAAACACCATATATTTT.

The chain has TRBV15 and TRBJ2-2; the D is unclear. Trimming removed 0 bases from V and 0 bases from J, with 2 bases in between. The CDR3 spans 14 residues. Looked up from germline, CDR1 is LNHNV and CDR2 is YYDKDF (reference sequence). The CDR3 DNA reads TGTGCCACCAGCAGAGATACGAACACCGGGGAGCTGTTTTTT. It yields the protein CATSRDTNTGELFF.

This clone appeared a few times. This chain joins TRBV6-5 and TRBJ1-1, with 7 bases fitting TRBD1. There are 15 residues in the CDR3. CDR1 MNHEY and CDR2 SVGAGI come from the germline V gene. V shed 4 bases and J 7 bases; nucleotides not matched to a gene: 12. The CDR3 bases are TGTGCCAGCAGTTTACTCGGGACAGCTCAGAATGAAGCTTTCTTT. It translates to CASSLLGTAQNEAFF.

The gene calls are TRBV27 and TRBJ2-7; 8 positions match TRBD1. From germline, CDR1 is MNHEY and CDR2 SMNVEV (reference sequence). J gave up 6 bases and V 6 bases, and 4 bases lay outside the gene matches. The CDR3 is 12 residues long. The CDR3 is CASSQQGGEQYF. Written as DNA, the CDR3 is TGTGCCAGCAGCCAACAGGGGGGCGAGCAGTACTTC.

This clone was seen a handful of times. V usage is TRBV29-1 and J usage is TRBJ2-1, with D maybe TRBD2 (7 bases). CDR3 length: 15 residues. V gave up 3 bases and J gave up 3 bases, with 15 bases separating them. Germline V lookup: CDR1 SQVTM, CDR2 ANQGSEA. The chain's CDR3 is CSVELSGTNYNEQFF. DNA of the CDR3: TGCAGCGTTGAGCTCAGCGGGACAAACTACAATGAGCAGTTCTTC.

In DNA, the CDR3 is TGCGCCAGCAGTGAGCCCGTCGCCGCCCCTCCCGTGCGGGAGTGCACAGATACGCAGTATTTT. Protein sequence: CASSEPVAAPPVRECTDTQYF. This chain connects TRBV10-1 to TRBJ2-3, with 7 bases fitting TRBD2. The junction had 21 bases not matched to a gene; V was cut back by 2 bases and J by 1 base. The CDR3 covers 21 residues. Looked up from germline, CDR1 is WNHNN and CDR2 is SYGVQD (reference sequence).

This clone was detected a few times. The V gene is TRBV6-5, the J gene TRBJ1-1; possible D gene TRBD1, 5 bases. V lost 4 bases and J 0 bases, leaving 12 bases between the germline ends. This CDR3 contains 15 residues. Per the germline V gene, CDR1 is MNHEY and CDR2 is SVGAGI. DNA for the CDR3: TGTGCCAGCAGTTCCCCGGGAGGGGTGAACACTGAAGCTTTCTTT. Its translation: CASSSPGGVNTEAFF.

J is TRBJ2-3 and V is TRBV6-5, with D possibly TRBD1 on 6 matching bases. V was pared by 4 bases and J by 8 bases, with 13 bases between. The germline V gene has CDR1 MNHEY and CDR2 SVGAGI. CDR3 length: 13 amino acids. Written as DNA, the CDR3 is TGTGCCAGCAGTTCTGGACAGCCAAGTACGCAGTATTTT. This gives the protein CASSSGQPSTQYF.

J is TRBJ1-5 and V is TRBV5-1, with 8 nucleotides matching TRBD1. The CDR3 sequence is 14 residues long. The V gene's germline CDR1 is SGHRS and CDR2 YFSETQ. V shed 4 bases, J shed 4 bases, and the junction held 4 bases outside the gene matches. This chain's CDR3 is CASSPGQANQPQHF. CDR3 coding DNA: TGCGCCAGCAGCCCGGGACAGGCAAATCAGCCCCAGCATTTT.

This clone has more than one count but fewer than ten. The rearrangement uses TRBV6-6 and TRBJ1-1; no clear D. The CDR3 extends over 14 amino acids. V lost 2 bases and J 4 bases, leaving 11 bases between the germline ends. From germline, CDR1 is MNHNY and CDR2 SVGAGI (reference sequence). CDR3 residues: CASSYEGVGTEAFF. The CDR3, as DNA: TGTGCCAGCAGTTACGAGGGCGTGGGCACTGAAGCTTTCTTT.

The chain employs TRBV6-6 and TRBJ1-1; possibly TRBD1 for D (6 bases). Germline lookup yields CDR1 MNHNY and CDR2 SVGAGI (reference sequence). The CDR3 has 14 residues. Trimming took off 7 bases at V and 4 bases at J, with 16 bases between the two ends. The CDR3 reads CASTPQGSTTEAFF. The DNA of the CDR3 is TGTGCCAGCACTCCACAGGGATCTACCACTGAAGCTTTCTTT.

V usage is TRBV9 and J usage is TRBJ2-7; 7 nucleotides align to TRBD1. Trimming at V came to 3 bases and at J to 3 bases, leaving 9 bases not matched to a gene. This CDR3 has 15 residues. Germline loops: CDR1 SGDLS, CDR2 YYNGEE. DNA of the CDR3: TGTGCCAGCAGCGCGGGACCGGGACAGCTCTACGAGCAGTACTTC. Protein sequence: CASSAGPGQLYEQYF.

This clone has just a few counts. Here the CDR3 reads CASALPQDSQPQHF. The CDR3 DNA reads as TGTGCCAGCGCTCTTCCCCAGGACAGTCAGCCCCAGCATTTT. The gene calls are TRBV6-1 and TRBJ1-5; D is possibly TRBD1 (6 bases). Trimming left V 8 bases short and J 6 bases short, with 17 bases between. The CDR3 totals 14 residues. Looked up from germline, CDR1 is MNHNS and CDR2 is SASEGT.

J is TRBJ2-2 and V is TRBV10-3; the match to TRBD2 covers 13 bases. V lost 2 bases, J lost 6 bases, and 0 bases stayed unmatched. Looked up from germline, CDR1 is ENHRY and CDR2 is SYGVKD. This CDR3 comprises 15 residues. This chain's CDR3 is CAISEGLAGAGELFF. The CDR3 bases are TGTGCCATCAGTGAGGGACTAGCGGGAGCCGGGGAGCTGTTTTTT.

The chain combines TRBV9 with TRBJ2-3; 9 nucleotides match TRBD1. From germline, CDR1 is SGDLS and CDR2 YYNGEE. The length of the CDR3 is 16 residues. After removal of 1 base from V and 4 bases from J, the junction contained 7 bases not matched to a gene. CDR3 coding DNA: TGTGCCAGCAGCGTAAATACAGGGGGCGGCGCAGATACGCAGTATTTT. As protein: CASSVNTGGGADTQYF. Full variable domain (outside the CDR3, taken from reference TRBV9 and TRBJ2-3): DSGVTQTPKHLITATGQRVTLRCSPRSGDLSVYWYQQSLDQGLQFLIQYYNGEERAKGNILERFSAQQFPDLHSELNLSSLELGDSALYFCASSVNTGGGADTQYFGPGTRLTVL.

The V call is TRBV7-9, the J call TRBJ1-1; 7 nucleotides match TRBD1. Per germline, CDR1 SEHNR and CDR2 FQNEAQ (reference sequence). The V segment lost 4 bases and the J segment 5 bases; nucleotides outside the gene matches: 13. The CDR3 consists of 16 residues. The CDR3 loop is CASSSLRRGRDTEAFF. The DNA of the CDR3 is TGTGCCAGCAGCTCCCTCCGGAGGGGGCGAGATACTGAAGCTTTCTTT.

V usage is TRBV7-3 and J usage is TRBJ2-1; 11 bases agree with TRBD2. The junction had 11 bases not matched to a gene; V was cut back by 5 bases and J by 8 bases. This CDR3 region has 16 residues. Germline CDR1 is SGHTA and CDR2 is FQGTGA. CDR3 protein: CASSRGTSGLVDEQFF. The CDR3 region has the DNA TGTGCCAGCAGCCGCGGGACTAGCGGACTTGTGGATGAGCAGTTCTTC.

The chain combines TRBV5-6 with TRBJ2-7, with TRBD1 as a possible D gene (5 bases). Germline CDR1 reads SGHDT; CDR2 reads YYEEEE. The length of the CDR3 is 12 residues. V dropped 2 bases and J dropped 10 bases, with 13 bases sitting between them. CDR3 nucleotides: TGTGCCAGCAGCTTTGCAGGGATCGGTCAGTACTTC. Residues: CASSFAGIGQYF.

This clone was counted a few times. This sequence joins TRBV14 and TRBJ2-7, with a tentative D call TRBD2 (7 bases). The length of the CDR3 is 15 residues. V dropped 0 bases and J dropped 2 bases, with 11 bases sitting between them. The germline V gene encodes CDR1 SGHDN and CDR2 FVKESK. This CDR3 is CASSQDRGGPYEQYF. DNA for the CDR3: TGTGCCAGCAGCCAAGATAGGGGGGGACCCTACGAGCAGTACTTC.

This clone showed up just a few times. The chain links TRBV6-1 to TRBJ2-3, with a possible D match to TRBD1 (5 bases). CDR3 length equals 12 residues. Germline V CDR1 and CDR2: MNHNS, SASEGT. Trimming stripped 7 bases from V and 6 bases from J, with 11 bases between. This chain's CDR3 is CASKGARDTQYF. As DNA, the CDR3 is TGTGCCAGCAAAGGGGCACGGGATACGCAGTATTTT.

This clone has a handful of counts. The CDR3 here is CASSQGQAYGEQFF. CDR3 coding DNA: TGTGCCAGCAGCCAGGGCCAAGCGTATGGTGAGCAGTTCTTC. The rearrangement uses TRBV7-2 and TRBJ2-1, with a weak D call TRBD1 (5 bases). Germline V lookup: CDR1 SGHTA, CDR2 FQGNSA. Trimming took off 5 bases at V and 9 bases at J, with 17 bases between the two ends. The CDR3 loop spans 14 amino acids.

This clone was found a few times. The chain recombines TRBV28 with TRBJ2-7; the match to TRBD2 covers 8 bases. With 7 bases clipped from V and 1 base from J, the junction kept 9 bases outside the gene matches. CDR1 is MDHEN and CDR2 is SYDVKM in the germline V gene. CDR3 size: 15 residues. CDR3 nucleotides: TGTGCCAGCACTACGGCCGGGACTAGGTCCTACGAGCAGTACTTC. As protein: CASTTAGTRSYEQYF.

CDR3 DNA: TGTGCCAGCAGCTCTTCCGGGAATACGCAGTATTTT. This sequence encodes CASSSSGNTQYF. This chain joins TRBV7-9 and TRBJ2-3, with a weak D call TRBD2 (5 bases). The V end was cut by 4 bases, the J end by 7 bases, with 9 bases between. The CDR3 length is 12 residues. Germline V lookup: CDR1 SEHNR, CDR2 FQNEAQ (reference sequence). Looking up the rest from reference TRBV7-9 and TRBJ2-3 gives the full variable domain: DTGVSQNPRHKITKRGQNVTFRCDPISEHNRLYWYRQTLGQGPEFLTYFQNEAQLEKSRLLSDRFSAERPKGSFSTLEIQRTEQGDSAMYLCASSSSGNTQYFGPGTRLTVL.